One sample yielded the 32 T cell receptor beta chains listed below, sequenced in a study of blood T cell repertoires in COVID-19. The protocol was immunoSEQ multiplex PCR, while the TCRdb copy is restricted to in-frame clones and leaves out a portion. The data contain under 250,000 clones, 90% to 95% of them singletons. The specimen was peripheral blood. The receptors stem from a man aged 55 to 70 with COVID-19, enrolled during active disease.

The sample holds one count of this clone. The chain is built from TRBV6-1 and TRBJ1-6; a weak D match, TRBD1 (5 bases). Between the trimmed V and J ends, which lost 4 bases and 6 bases, there was a span of 16 bases. Germline V gene sequence: CDR1 MNHNS, CDR2 SASEGT. This CDR3 has 16 residues. CDR3 loop: CASSASDKPPNSPLHF. The CDR3 DNA reads TGTGCCAGCAGTGCCTCGGACAAACCCCCTAATTCACCCCTCCACTTT.

The V call is TRBV5-6, the J call TRBJ1-6, with D possibly TRBD1 on 6 matching bases. CDR1 and CDR2 (germline): SGHDT, YYEEEE. The CDR3 consists of 16 residues. The germline V and J ends were trimmed by 3 bases and 7 bases, with 17 bases remaining between them. The CDR3 coding sequence is TGTGCCAGCAGCTCTGGCCCCCGGACAGTAAATTCACCCCTCCACTTT. The encoded protein is CASSSGPRTVNSPLHF.

The rearrangement links TRBV7-4 to TRBJ1-5; TRBD1 matches 11 bases. Germline CDR1 SGHVT, CDR2 SQSDAQ. With V trimmed by 3 bases and J by 6 bases, 7 bases remained unmatched. The CDR3 extends over 16 amino acids. CDR3: CASSFCGQGASQPQHF. DNA for the CDR3: TGTGCCAGCAGCTTTTGCGGACAGGGGGCATCTCAGCCCCAGCATTTT. The variable domain in full, with the rest retrieved from reference TRBV7-4 and TRBJ1-5, is GAGVSQSPRYKVAKRGRDVALRCDSISGHVTLYWYRQTLGQGSEVLTYSQSDAQRDKSGRPSGRFSAERPERSVSTLKIQRTEQGDSAVYLCASSFCGQGASQPQHFGDGTRLSIL.

This clone occurred once. The CDR3 bases are TGTGCCAGCAGCCCCTTCTTGCAGGGCCCCTATGGCTACACCTTC. It is translated as CASSPFLQGPYGYTF. V gene TRBV7-9 combines with J gene TRBJ1-2; D may be TRBD1 (5 bases). The CDR3 is 15 residues long. The germline V gene encodes CDR1 SEHNR and CDR2 FQNEAQ (reference sequence). V was clipped by 5 bases and J by 4 bases, with 17 bases between them.

Only one count was recorded for this clone. This chain connects TRBV21-1 to TRBJ2-5; the table's D call TRBD2 went unverified against the DNA. TRBV21-1 counts as a pseudogene. The CDR3 runs to 16 residues. This CDR3 is CARGTRPSGLQETQYF. The DNA for the CDR3 is TGTGCCAGGGGAACTAGGCCTAGCGGGCTACAAGAGACCCAGTACTTC.

The chain couples TRBV6-5 to TRBJ2-1; TRBD2 matches 7 bases. Germline CDR1 reads MNHEY; CDR2 reads SVGAGI. This CDR3 comprises 14 residues. V was pared by 4 bases and J by 6 bases, with 6 bases of the junction left unmatched. CDR3: CASSWTSQTNEQFF. The CDR3 region has the DNA TGTGCCAGCAGTTGGACTAGTCAAACCAATGAGCAGTTCTTC.

The V and J genes are TRBV4-1 and TRBJ2-7; 11 bases line up with TRBD1. The CDR3 is made up of 17 amino acids. V was clipped by 0 bases and J by 4 bases; unmatched bases: 8. Germline loops: CDR1 MGHRA, CDR2 YSYEKL. CDR3 DNA sequence: TGCGCCAGCAGCCAAGATCACTCCGGGACAGGGGGTTACGAGCAGTACTTC. Amino acid sequence: CASSQDHSGTGGYEQYF.

V is TRBV7-3 and J is TRBJ2-2; the D gene is possibly TRBD2 (6 bases). The CDR3 runs to 13 residues. The V gene's germline CDR1 is SGHTA and CDR2 FQGTGA. The ends were cut back, 3 bases at V and 7 bases at J, with 9 bases in the middle. The CDR3 DNA reads as TGTGCCAGCAGCTTCTCTAGCGTCGGGGAGCTGTTTTTT. It is translated as CASSFSSVGELFF. Using reference TRBV7-3 and TRBJ2-2 for the parts outside the CDR3, the full variable domain is GAGVSQTPSNKVTEKGKYVELRCDPISGHTALYWYRQSLGQGPEFLIYFQGTGAADDSGLPNDRFFAVRPEGSVSTLKIQRTERGDSAVYLCASSFSSVGELFFGEGSRLTVL.

This clone was recorded only once. CDR3: CASSALRGGAQNEQFF. CDR3 coding DNA: TGTGCCAGCAGCGCTCTTCGCGGGGGGGCCCAGAATGAGCAGTTCTTC. V and J are TRBV14 and TRBJ2-1; 9 bases are shared with TRBD2. Per the germline V gene, CDR1 is SGHDN and CDR2 is FVKESK. The trim removed 5 bases at V and 7 bases at J, leaving 12 bases unmatched. The CDR3 loop spans 16 amino acids.

This chain links TRBV18 with TRBJ2-1; D might be TRBD1 (5 bases). The CDR3 totals 16 residues. Germline values: CDR1 KGHSH, CDR2 LQKENI. V lost 1 base and J lost 5, with 15 bases in between. This CDR3 is CASSPRQEGVNNEQFF. The CDR3 nucleotides read TGTGCCAGCTCACCACGGCAGGAAGGGGTAAACAATGAGCAGTTCTTC.

V is TRBV4-1 and J is TRBJ2-7, with 9 bases fitting TRBD1. V shed 2 bases, J shed 3 bases, and the junction held 2 bases outside the gene matches. Germline V gene data show CDR1 as MGHRA and CDR2 as YSYEKL. The CDR3 contains 14 residues. As DNA, the CDR3 is TGCGCCAGCAGCCAACCGGGACAGGGCTACGAGCAGTACTTC. Amino acid sequence: CASSQPGQGYEQYF.

The chain has TRBV6-5 and TRBJ2-7; tentatively, D is TRBD1 (6 bases). Trimming took 5 bases from V and 2 from J, leaving 13 bases between them. The CDR3 has 14 amino acids. Germline V gene data show CDR1 as MNHEY and CDR2 as SVGAGI. The CDR3 region has the DNA TGTGCCAGCAGTCCTTACCGACAGGCCTACGAGCAGTACTTC. Translation gives CASSPYRQAYEQYF.

The V gene is TRBV6-5, the J gene TRBJ1-1, with D uncertain. Trimming took off 4 bases at V and 6 bases at J, with 9 bases between the two ends. Germline loops: CDR1 MNHEY, CDR2 SVGAGI. The CDR3 is made up of 12 amino acids. The DNA of the CDR3 is TGTGCCAGCAGTTCCCAGGTTTCTGAAGCTTTCTTT. Encoded protein: CASSSQVSEAFF.

The chain recombines TRBV10-3 with TRBJ2-1; 11 nucleotides agree with TRBD2. Unmatched junction bases numbered 3, after V lost 8 bases and J lost 3 bases. There are 14 residues in the CDR3. Germline values: CDR1 ENHRY, CDR2 SYGVKD. This CDR3 is CAISTSGNYNEQFF. The CDR3, as DNA: TGTGCCATCTCGACTAGCGGGAACTACAATGAGCAGTTCTTC.

This clone was recorded a few times. The J gene is TRBJ1-5, the V gene TRBV7-8, with 8 bases that match TRBD1. The CDR3 totals 16 residues. V was pared by 5 bases and J by 2 bases, with 8 bases of the junction left unmatched. Germline values: CDR1 SGHVS, CDR2 FQNEAQ. CDR3 sequence (DNA): TGTGCCAGCAGCATCGACAGGGGAACGGGCAATCAGCCCCAGCATTTT. Its protein product is CASSIDRGTGNQPQHF.

CDR3 coding DNA: TGTGCCAGCAGCCCCTCCCAGGGGTACGCCTACAATGAGCAGTTCTTC. Protein: CASSPSQGYAYNEQFF. V and J are TRBV7-3 and TRBJ2-1; possible D gene TRBD1, 6 bases. Trimming removed 5 bases from V and 2 bases from J, with 16 bases in between. Looked up from germline, CDR1 is SGHTA and CDR2 is FQGTGA. This CDR3 comprises 16 residues.

V gene TRBV19 combines with J gene TRBJ2-7; 7 bases agree with TRBD1. The CDR3 contains 15 residues. Germline V gene lookup returns CDR1 LNHDA and CDR2 SQIVND (reference sequence). J lost 4 bases, V lost 6 bases, and 12 bases had no gene match. The CDR3 DNA is TGTGCCAGTAGCAACACATACAGGGGAAATTACGAGCAGTACTTC. Translating gives CASSNTYRGNYEQYF.

The chain uses TRBV5-1 and TRBJ2-1; 9 bases match TRBD1. J was trimmed by 7 bases and V by 1 base; bases with no gene match: 18. The CDR3 has 19 amino acids. Germline CDR1 reads SGHRS; CDR2 reads YFSETQ. CDR3 coding DNA: TGCGCCAGCAGCTTGTTATACTCCGGGACAGGGTCTCTACAGAATGAGCAGTTCTTC. Its protein is CASSLLYSGTGSLQNEQFF.

V is TRBV27 and J is TRBJ2-2, with 9 bases aligning to TRBD1. V lost 2 bases, J lost 6 bases, and 7 bases stayed unmatched. CDR1 MNHEY and CDR2 SMNVEV come from the germline V gene (reference sequence). This CDR3 has 16 amino acids. The CDR3 region has the DNA TGTGCCAGCAGTTTAATGGGACAGGGCTTGTCCGGGGAGCTGTTTTTT. Translated, it gives CASSLMGQGLSGELFF.

This chain uses TRBV2 with TRBJ2-3; 14 bases agree with TRBD2. Per the germline V gene, CDR1 is SNHLY and CDR2 is FYNNEI. The CDR3 consists of 16 residues. The J segment lost 9 bases and the V segment lost 3 bases, leaving 8 bases of the junction unmatched. The CDR3 spells CASSDRTSGGRYTQYF. In nucleotides, the CDR3 is TGTGCCAGCAGTGATAGGACTAGCGGGGGGCGATACACGCAGTATTTT.

The chain carries TRBV4-2 and TRBJ2-7; D not certain. The germline V and J ends were trimmed by 0 bases and 2 bases, with 8 bases remaining between them. The germline V gene has CDR1 LGHNA and CDR2 YNFKEQ. The CDR3 has 14 residues. The CDR3 nucleotides read TGTGCCAGCAGCCAAGATTCAGGCCCCTACGAGCAGTACTTC. Translating gives CASSQDSGPYEQYF.

J is TRBJ1-2 and V is TRBV7-2, with 7 positions matching TRBD1. Trimming took 3 bases from V and 5 from J; bases not matched to a gene: 12. The CDR3 spans 16 residues. Per the germline V gene, CDR1 is SGHTA and CDR2 is FQGNSA. The CDR3, as DNA: TGTGCCAGCAGCTTGGCAGGGGGAACCGGATCGTATGGCTACACCTTC. The encoded protein is CASSLAGGTGSYGYTF.

This clone has just a few counts. This CDR3 reads CASSAYRGLSYNEQFF. The CDR3 DNA is TGTGCCAGCAGCGCCTACAGGGGTCTTTCCTACAATGAGCAGTTCTTC. V is TRBV7-9 and J is TRBJ2-1; 7 nucleotides agree with TRBD1. J was trimmed by 1 base and V by 5 bases; bases with no gene match: 8. CDR1 is SEHNR, CDR2 FQNEAQ, per germline (reference sequence). The CDR3 contains 16 residues.

Notes on this clone: This sample includes further DNA sequences coding for the same CDR3. This chain links TRBV5-1 with TRBJ1-5, with D possibly TRBD1 on 5 matching bases. Germline V CDR1 and CDR2: SGHRS, YFSETQ. This CDR3 is built from 14 residues. V was clipped by 0 bases and J by 1 base, with 5 bases between them. CDR3 sequence: CASSLGGSNQPQHF. CDR3 in DNA: TGCGCCAGCAGCTTGGGGGGCAGCAATCAGCCCCAGCATTTT.

The V gene is TRBV3-1 (or the pseudogene TRBV3-2), the J gene TRBJ1-2; 7 bases are shared with TRBD1. After removal of 6 bases from V and 8 bases from J, the junction contained 6 bases not matched to a gene. CDR3 length: 12 amino acids. Germline CDR1 is LGHDT and CDR2 is YNNKEL (reference sequence). The CDR3 coding sequence is TGTGCCAGCAGAACAGGGGAGGAGGGCTACACCTTC. Protein sequence: CASRTGEEGYTF.

J is TRBJ2-1 and V is TRBV7-9; TRBD1 matches 7 bases. V gave up 5 bases and J gave up 4 bases; unmatched junction bases: 11. This CDR3 has 16 amino acids. The germline V gene has CDR1 SEHNR and CDR2 FQNEAQ (reference sequence). CDR3 sequence reads: CASSPSTGTAYNEQFF. The CDR3 bases are TGTGCCAGCAGCCCGTCGACCGGGACAGCATACAATGAGCAGTTCTTC.

V is TRBV10-3 and J is TRBJ2-6, with TRBD2 matching over 14 bases. This CDR3 is built from 18 residues. With V trimmed by 7 bases and J by 3 bases, 8 bases remained unmatched. Germline loops: CDR1 ENHRY, CDR2 SYGVKD. The CDR3 nucleotides are TGTGCCATCAATCCGGGACTAGCGGGAGAAAGTGGGGCCAACGTCCTGACTTTC. Translating it yields CAINPGLAGESGANVLTF.

The genes are TRBV27 and TRBJ1-5, with TRBD1 identical over 7 bases. Per the germline V gene, CDR1 is MNHEY and CDR2 is SMNVEV (reference sequence). The CDR3 loop spans 15 amino acids. Germline trimming cut 5 bases from V and 4 bases from J; bases unmatched to any gene: 8. CDR3 DNA sequence: TGTGCCAGCAGTCTCCGACAGGGTCCAAATCAGCCCCAGCATTTT. Encoded protein: CASSLRQGPNQPQHF.

This chain connects TRBV14 to TRBJ2-7, with a weak D call TRBD2 (6 bases). The V end lost 1 base, the J end lost 0 bases, and 13 bases lay between the germline ends. This CDR3 is built from 16 residues. CDR1 SGHDN and CDR2 FVKESK come from the germline V gene. DNA for the CDR3: TGTGCCAGCAGCCAAGGTGGTAGGCGGGGCTCCTACGAGCAGTACTTC. Amino acid sequence: CASSQGGRRGSYEQYF.

V is TRBV27 and J is TRBJ2-1, with D maybe TRBD2 (6 bases). Germline V gene lookup returns CDR1 MNHEY and CDR2 SMNVEV (reference sequence). Trimming left V 6 bases short and J 1 base short, with 13 bases between. The length of the CDR3 is 15 residues. The CDR3 DNA is TGTGCCAGCAGGTCTAGCGAGAGGTCCTACAATGAGCAGTTCTTC. Translating it yields CASRSSERSYNEQFF.

The chain couples TRBV5-1 to TRBJ1-5; D possibly corresponds to TRBD1 (6 bases). The V gene lost 4 bases and the J gene lost 11 bases, with 19 bases spanning the gap. This CDR3 is 14 amino acids long. The germline V gene encodes CDR1 SGHRS and CDR2 YFSETQ. The CDR3 DNA follows: TGCGCCAGCAGCACGACAGGTGCTGGGGAGACCCAGCATTTT. Its protein is CASSTTGAGETQHF.

The J gene is TRBJ1-5, the V gene TRBV4-3; D gene uncertain. CDR3 length: 15 residues. Trimming removed 1 base from V and 4 bases from J, with 11 bases in between. Looked up from germline, CDR1 is LGHNA and CDR2 is YSLEER. CDR3 nucleotide sequence: TGCGCCAGCAGCCAAGCCTACGGCGGTAATCAGCCCCAGCATTTT. Protein sequence: CASSQAYGGNQPQHF.